The next 27 T cell receptor beta chains were all read from a single sample in a study of cytomegalovirus exposure and HLA in healthy donors. PCR primers comprised 60 Vbeta and 13 Jbeta primers. Method: immunoSEQ multiplex PCR; TCRdb's copy keeps in-frame clones and lacks some. The table has about 52,000 clones, approximately 73% seen once. The sample consisted of PBMCs. These receptors were obtained from a man between 18 and 35 years old in good health and CMV-seronegative.

This chain uses TRBV27 with TRBJ1-6; the D gene is possibly TRBD1 (5 bases). The length of the CDR3 is 14 residues. Germline values: CDR1 MNHEY, CDR2 SMNVEV (reference sequence). The V end lost 2 bases, the J end lost 10 bases, and 12 bases lay between the germline ends. CDR3 DNA: TGTGCCAGCAGTTTAGGGACTGATCACTCACCCCTCCACTTT. It yields the protein CASSLGTDHSPLHF.

This clone was detected a few times. The chain carries TRBV5-3 and TRBJ2-7; 13 nucleotides agree with TRBD2. TRBV5-3 carries the ORF label, with uncertain function. With 4 bases clipped from V and 3 bases from J, the junction kept 7 bases outside the gene matches. The CDR3 sequence is 16 residues long. CDR3: CARSRTSGRALYEQYF. The CDR3 nucleotides are TGTGCCAGAAGCCGAACTAGCGGGAGGGCCCTCTACGAGCAGTACTTC.

This chain connects TRBV19 to TRBJ1-2; 8 bases are a match to TRBD1. The CDR3 is 14 residues long. The V and J ends lost 7 bases and 9 bases, in that order; junction bases with no gene match: 13. In germline, CDR1 is LNHDA, CDR2 SQIVND (reference sequence). The CDR3 loop reads CASTNMETGDRYTF. The CDR3 nucleotides read TGTGCCAGTACCAATATGGAGACAGGGGATCGCTACACCTTC.

The chain recombines TRBV29-1 with TRBJ2-5; D may be TRBD2 (5 bases). This CDR3 has 12 residues. Germline values: CDR1 SQVTM, CDR2 ANQGSEA. The germline V and J ends were trimmed by 2 bases and 6 bases, with 10 bases remaining between them. CDR3 loop: CSVEMVAKTQYF. The DNA for the CDR3 is TGCAGCGTTGAAATGGTAGCGAAGACCCAGTACTTC.

The V and J genes are TRBV14 and TRBJ1-2; D call uncertain. Per the germline V gene, CDR1 is SGHDN and CDR2 is FVKESK. The ends were cut back, 4 bases at V and 2 bases at J, with 17 bases in the middle. There are 16 residues in the CDR3. Here the CDR3 reads CASSLTTDGRNYGYTF. Here the CDR3 DNA reads TGTGCCAGCAGCCTCACCACAGACGGCAGGAACTATGGCTACACCTTC.

The table lists this clone with a few counts. The rearrangement links TRBV1 to TRBJ2-2; the table assigns TRBD2, which was not confirmed against the DNA. TRBV1 is tagged as a pseudogene. This CDR3 contains 15 residues. CDR3 region: CTSSLTSGNTGELFF. CDR3 nucleotide sequence: TGCACCAGCAGCCTGACTAGCGGGAACACCGGGGAGCTGTTTTTT.

This clone was seen a few times. The V and J genes are TRBV15 and TRBJ1-1; D gene ambiguous. V dropped 0 bases and J dropped 5 bases, with 7 bases sitting between them. CDR1 and CDR2 from the germline V gene are LNHNV and YYDKDF (reference sequence). The CDR3 is 13 residues long. The CDR3 here is CATSRERRTEAFF. For the CDR3, the DNA is TGTGCCACCAGCAGAGAACGGAGAACTGAAGCTTTCTTT.

V and J are TRBV5-4 and TRBJ2-5, with a weak D call TRBD1 (7 bases). Germline loops: CDR1 SGHNT, CDR2 YYREEE (reference sequence). V shed 4 bases and J shed 4 bases, with 14 bases lying between them. This CDR3 comprises 14 residues. Written as DNA, the CDR3 is TGTGCCAGCAGCCAAAACAGGGGAGGAGAGACCCAGTACTTC. This gives the protein CASSQNRGGETQYF.

This rearrangement joins TRBV6-4 to TRBJ2-6; 7 bases map to TRBD1. This CDR3 contains 16 residues. Germline V gene sequence: CDR1 MRHNA, CDR2 SNTAGT. V trimming: 8 bases; J trimming: 2 bases; junction bases outside the gene matches: 9. The CDR3 loop is CASRPGGAAGANVLTF. In DNA form, the CDR3 reads TGTGCCAGCCGACCAGGGGGAGCGGCTGGGGCCAACGTCCTGACTTTC.

This clone was counted a few times. The chain employs TRBV6-1 and TRBJ2-7; D unresolved. From germline, CDR1 is MNHNS and CDR2 SASEGT. V dropped 0 bases and J dropped 1 base, with 10 bases sitting between them. The length of the CDR3 is 15 residues. Here the CDR3 reads CASSEAGRLSYEQYF. The CDR3 coding sequence is TGTGCCAGCAGTGAAGCCGGTAGATTATCCTACGAGCAGTACTTC.

The genes are TRBV5-1 and TRBJ2-7; D gene ambiguous. Germline-derived CDR1 and CDR2 are SGHRS and YFSETQ. The CDR3 totals 13 residues. V was cut by 4 bases and J by 4 bases, with 12 bases left in between. The CDR3 DNA follows: TGCGCCAGCAGCCCAGGAATTGTTTACGAGCAGTACTTC. Its translation: CASSPGIVYEQYF.

Only a few counts were recorded for this clone. The chain employs TRBV4-3 and TRBJ1-5; 7 bases map to TRBD1. The CDR3 has 16 residues. Germline CDR1 reads LGHNA; CDR2 reads YSLEER. V was clipped by 0 bases and J by 5 bases; unmatched bases: 7. The CDR3 protein is CASSQDWGQSYQPQHF. In DNA, the CDR3 is TGCGCCAGCAGCCAAGACTGGGGACAGAGCTATCAGCCCCAGCATTTT.

This chain joins TRBV29-1 and TRBJ1-1, with unresolved D. Trimming cost V 4 bases and J 3 bases, with 15 bases left between them. CDR3 length: 14 amino acids. Germline V gene data show CDR1 as SQVTM and CDR2 as ANQGSEA. The CDR3 region is CSVVVAGYYTEAFF. The CDR3 DNA sequence: TGCAGCGTTGTAGTCGCGGGTTACTACACTGAAGCTTTCTTT.

CDR3 bases: TGCGCCAGCAGCCAAGGACAGGTATACACTGAAGCTTTCTTT. Translation: CASSQGQVYTEAFF. V usage is TRBV4-1 and J usage is TRBJ1-1; D may be TRBD1 (6 bases). Trimming took off 1 base at V and 3 bases at J, with 9 bases between the two ends. The length of the CDR3 is 14 residues. CDR1 and CDR2 from the germline V gene are MGHRA and YSYEKL.

This chain connects TRBV6-5 to TRBJ2-7; 8 bases agree with TRBD2. The CDR3 totals 14 residues. Germline CDR1 is MNHEY and CDR2 is SVGAGI. V lost 5 bases, J lost 7 bases, and 10 bases stayed unmatched. CDR3 sequence: CASSEGLVQGEQYF. The CDR3 DNA is TGTGCCAGCAGTGAGGGACTAGTTCAGGGGGAGCAGTACTTC.

This chain connects TRBV23-1 to TRBJ2-7, with D possibly being TRBD1 (6 bases). TRBV23-1 is an ORF, and what it does is uncertain. The CDR3 is 15 amino acids. Trimming took off 0 bases at V and 0 bases at J, with 9 bases between the two ends. CDR3 DNA sequence: TGCGCCAGCAGTCAATCTACAGGGTCCTCCTACGAGCAGTACTTC. Protein: CASSQSTGSSYEQYF.

CDR3: CASSGDIRGGDTQYF. The CDR3 region has the DNA TGTGCCAGCAGTGGGGACATCCGCGGAGGAGATACGCAGTATTTT. The V call is TRBV28, the J call TRBJ2-3, with D possibly being TRBD1 (6 bases). Germline V gene lookup returns CDR1 MDHEN and CDR2 SYDVKM. The V end lost 5 bases, the J end lost 5 bases, and 17 bases lay between the germline ends. This CDR3 has 15 residues.

J is TRBJ1-3 and V is TRBV7-2, with a possible D match to TRBD1 (5 bases). This CDR3 spans 14 amino acids. Germline V gene sequence: CDR1 SGHTA, CDR2 FQGNSA. Trimming pared 5 bases from V and 9 bases from J, leaving 17 bases between. CDR3 loop: CASSPPNSRGTIYF. The CDR3 bases are TGTGCCAGCAGCCCACCGAATTCAAGGGGCACCATATATTTT.

This clone was observed once. The V and J genes are TRBV28 and TRBJ2-5; 11 positions match TRBD1. The CDR3 is 15 residues long. Germline-derived CDR1 and CDR2 are MDHEN and SYDVKM. Trimming took 3 bases from V and 1 from J; bases not matched to a gene: 1. In nucleotides, the CDR3 is TGTGCCAGCAGTTTGGGACAGGGGGTCCAAGAGACCCAGTACTTC. Translated, it gives CASSLGQGVQETQYF.

The chain joins TRBV29-1 to TRBJ2-2; D may be TRBD2 (7 bases). V was pared by 4 bases and J by 1 base, with 10 bases between. CDR3 length equals 14 residues. Germline-derived CDR1 and CDR2 are SQVTM and ANQGSEA. CDR3 loop: CSVVRGGNTGELFF. The CDR3 coding sequence is TGCAGCGTTGTGAGGGGGGGGAACACCGGGGAGCTGTTTTTT.

The chain carries TRBV5-1 and TRBJ1-6; 10 nucleotides agree with TRBD1. The J segment lost 9 bases and the V segment lost 3 bases, leaving 12 bases of the junction unmatched. Looked up from germline, CDR1 is SGHRS and CDR2 is YFSETQ. This CDR3 spans 17 amino acids. The CDR3 loop reads CASSSFTGQGIRSPLHF. CDR3 nucleotide sequence: TGCGCCAGCAGCTCCTTCACGGGACAGGGGATTCGTTCACCCCTCCACTTT.

This clone was seen a single time. V usage is TRBV28 and J usage is TRBJ1-1; D ambiguous. The germline V gene encodes CDR1 MDHEN and CDR2 SYDVKM. The CDR3 is 13 amino acids. Trimming shortened V by 10 bases and J by 0 bases, and 12 bases separated the two germline ends. In DNA, the CDR3 is TGTGCCATAGGCGGAGGTGTGAACACTGAAGCTTTCTTT. It codes for CAIGGGVNTEAFF.

The chain carries TRBV25-1 and TRBJ2-7; TRBD1 agrees at 9 bases. V gave up 10 bases and J gave up 2 bases; unmatched junction bases: 3. This CDR3 spans 12 amino acids. Germline CDR1 and CDR2: MGHDK and SYGVNS. The CDR3 region has the DNA TGTGCCACCGGGACAGGGCCCTACGAGCAGTACTTC. Protein: CATGTGPYEQYF.

The rearrangement links TRBV6-4 to TRBJ2-1, with 7 bases identical to TRBD2. The CDR3 runs 14 residues. CDR1 is MRHNA, CDR2 SNTAGT, per germline. The V segment lost 4 bases and the J segment 0 bases; nucleotides outside the gene matches: 0. The CDR3 loop is CASSGGSSYNEQFF. The CDR3 DNA follows: TGTGCCAGCAGTGGCGGGAGCTCCTACAATGAGCAGTTCTTC.

The rearrangement joins TRBV20-1 to TRBJ1-1, with D hard to call. This CDR3 comprises 11 residues. The V and J ends lost 5 bases and 0 bases respectively, with 4 bases between them. Germline V gives CDR1 DFQATT, CDR2 SNEGSKA (reference sequence). The CDR3 DNA sequence: TGCAGTGCTTGGCTGAACACTGAAGCTTTCTTT. Encoded protein: CSAWLNTEAFF.

This clone occurred a few times. V and J are TRBV5-4 and TRBJ2-2; 10 positions agree with TRBD2. The germline CDR1 and CDR2 sequences are SGHNT and YYREEE (reference sequence). With 4 bases clipped from V and 5 bases from J, the junction kept 5 bases outside the gene matches. The CDR3 consists of 15 residues. The CDR3 nucleotides read TGTGCCAGCAGCCCGGGACTAGCGCAAACCGGGGAGCTGTTTTTT. It encodes CASSPGLAQTGELFF.

V gene TRBV6-4 combines with J gene TRBJ1-5, with 9 bases that match TRBD1. The CDR3 contains 15 residues. With 5 bases clipped from V and 5 bases from J, the junction kept 7 bases outside the gene matches. Per the germline V gene, CDR1 is MRHNA and CDR2 is SNTAGT. CDR3 amino acids: CASSPTGGGDQPQHF. In DNA form, the CDR3 reads TGTGCCAGCAGTCCGACAGGGGGAGGTGATCAGCCCCAGCATTTT.